The T cell receptor beta chain under discussion was sequenced for a study of naive and memory T cell subsets. Study-wide results and caveats: A few larger clonotypes appeared in naive repertoires, especially CD8, possibly memory cells re-expressing CD45RA. The power law exponent of TCR abundance differed between naive and memory cells.

Trimming at V came to 5 bases and at J to 7 bases, leaving 8 bases not matched to a gene. The CDR3 has 14 residues. The beta constant-region primer was an equimolar mix of two oligonucleotides covering TRBC1 and TRBC2. The ligated cDNA underwent four PCR rounds using SP2 and nested alpha and beta constant-region primers. MiXCR, applied by TCRdb to the UMI-ligation and nested PCR reads, yields one record per CDR3 protein. The table records roughly 97,000 distinct CDR3 sequences, roughly 15% of them present only once. Details on this clonotype: The antigen is unknown.

This clonotype originated in a human donor in good health. The V call is TRBV12-3 or TRBV12-4, the J call TRBJ2-3; TRBD2 matches at 8 bases. The specimen sequenced was naive CD8+ T cells from blood. CDR3 sequence reads: CASSLGLAGYTQYF. The CDR3 bases are TGTGCCAGCAGTCTCGGACTAGCTGGGTATACGCAGTATTTT.